This record looks at one T cell receptor (beta chain) sequence and its context. Its matching antigen is unknown. The data were obtained in a study of graft-versus-host responses after intestinal transplantation. On the study more broadly: All recipients were transplanted with multivisceral, liver-intestinal, or isolated intestinal grafts.

Sequenced by immunoSEQ multiplex PCR; TCRdb stores in-frame clones only, minus some. Among 84,000 or so clones, roughly 80% were seen once, and the ten largest hold about 0.8%. Trimming removed 3 bases from V and 7 bases from J, with 9 bases in between. The CDR3 has 12 residues. Germline CDR1 MDHEN, CDR2 SYDVKM. This chain connects TRBV28 to TRBJ1-1; no firm D call. Material: unstimulated CD4+ T cells sorted from spleen or lymph node cells, obtained before intestinal transplant. The source of this sequence is a human donor who received an intestinal transplant. The CDR3 nucleotides read TGTGCCAGCAGTTTCGAGGGTGGTGAAGCTTTCTTT. Protein product: CASSFEGGEAFF. The whole variable domain, filled in from reference TRBV28 and TRBJ1-1, reads DVKVTQSSRYLVKRTGEKVFLECVQDMDHENMFWYRQDPGLGLRLIYFSYDVKMKEKGDIPEGYSVSREKKERFSLILESASTNQTSMYLCASSFEGGEAFFGQGTRLTVV.